This entry lists 10 T cell receptor beta chains sequenced from one sample in a study of CD8+ T cells in alopecia areata. RNA was isolated and reverse transcribed to cDNA, the sequencing template. The table came from immunoSEQ multiplex PCR; TCRdb's copy has only in-frame clones and leaves some out. Here the sample spans 130,000 to 150,000 clones, more than 75% being singletons. The starting material was CD8+ T cells sorted from blood, obtained at week 0. The receptors were sampled from a human donor with alopecia areata.

The gene calls are TRBV9 and TRBJ1-1; tentative D call: TRBD1 (6 bases). V was cut by 0 bases and J by 1 base, with 16 bases left in between. The CDR3 is 17 residues long. Per germline, CDR1 SGDLS and CDR2 YYNGEE. CDR3 nucleotides: TGTGCCAGCAGCGTAGGTGCTCTGGGGGGACAGAACACTGAAGCTTTCTTT. Translation gives CASSVGALGGQNTEAFF.

The gene calls are TRBV30 and TRBJ2-5; D is uncertain. The CDR3 has 12 amino acids. Germline V gene data show CDR1 as GTSNPN and CDR2 as SVGIG (reference sequence). Trimming stripped 4 bases from V and 4 bases from J, with 10 bases between. The CDR3 loop reads CAWKEAGETQYF. The DNA of the CDR3 is TGTGCCTGGAAAGAAGCTGGAGAGACCCAGTACTTC.

The chain employs TRBV7-9 and TRBJ2-2, with no clear D. The CDR3 is made up of 14 amino acids. The germline V and J ends were trimmed by 3 bases and 1 base, with 6 bases remaining between them. The germline V gene encodes CDR1 SEHNR and CDR2 FQNEAQ (reference sequence). The CDR3 loop reads CASSLDGNTGELFF. CDR3 in DNA: TGTGCCAGCAGCTTGGACGGGAACACCGGGGAGCTGTTTTTT.

V and J are TRBV18 and TRBJ1-1, with 10 bases that match TRBD1. Germline trimming cut 3 bases from V and 2 bases from J; bases unmatched to any gene: 3. The germline CDR1 and CDR2 sequences are KGHSH and LQKENI. The CDR3 is 15 residues long. The CDR3 bases are TGTGCCAGCTCACCTGGGACAGGGGCTAACACTGAAGCTTTCTTT. Translation gives CASSPGTGANTEAFF.

This sequence joins TRBV7-2 and TRBJ2-3; the D gene is possibly TRBD2 (6 bases). Looked up from germline, CDR1 is SGHTA and CDR2 is FQGNSA. The CDR3 sequence is 15 residues long. The V end lost 1 base, the J end lost 4 bases, and 12 bases lay between the germline ends. CDR3 residues: CASSLGTSFADTQYF. The CDR3 DNA follows: TGTGCCAGCAGCTTAGGTACTAGCTTCGCAGATACGCAGTATTTT. Looking up the rest from reference TRBV7-2 and TRBJ2-3 gives the full variable domain: GAGVSQSPSNKVTEKGKDVELRCDPISGHTALYWYRQSLGQGLEFLIYFQGNSAPDKSGLPSDRFSAERTGGSVSTLTIQRTQQEDSAVYLCASSLGTSFADTQYFGPGTRLTVL.

This chain connects TRBV5-1 to TRBJ2-3, with 9 bases lining up with TRBD2. In germline, CDR1 is SGHRS, CDR2 YFSETQ. The CDR3 is 15 residues long. Losses at the gene ends were 4 bases for V and 5 bases for J; bases not matched to a gene: 8. CDR3 loop: CASSLGAGGRDTQYF. Written as DNA, the CDR3 is TGCGCCAGCAGCCTAGGAGCGGGGGGACGAGATACGCAGTATTTT.

V and J are TRBV7-6 and TRBJ2-3; TRBD2 might be the D (5 bases). V was trimmed by 1 base and J by 2 bases, leaving 22 bases between them. Germline values: CDR1 SGHVS, CDR2 FNYEAQ. This CDR3 spans 19 amino acids. DNA of the CDR3: TGTGCCAGCAGCTTAGGTCTCAGTTTGATAGCGAGTGACACAGATACGCAGTATTTT. It specifies CASSLGLSLIASDTDTQYF. The full variable domain, rest sourced from reference TRBV7-6 and TRBJ2-3, is GAGVSQSPRYKVTKRGQDVALRCDPISGHVSLYWYRQALGQGPEFLTYFNYEAQQDKSGLPNDRFSAERPEGSISTLTIQRTEQRDSAMYRCASSLGLSLIASDTDTQYFGPGTRLTVL.

Only one count was recorded for this clone. The chain couples TRBV5-8 to TRBJ2-1; perhaps TRBD2 as D (6 bases). The V and J ends lost 0 bases and 4 bases respectively, with 11 bases between them. The CDR3 totals 15 residues. The germline V gene has CDR1 SGHTS and CDR2 YDEGEE. This CDR3 reads CASSLEAGGYNEQFF. CDR3 bases: TGTGCCAGCAGCTTGGAAGCCGGGGGTTACAATGAGCAGTTCTTC.

This chain connects TRBV9 to TRBJ1-1, with TRBD1 as a possible D gene (6 bases). Germline CDR1 and CDR2: SGDLS and YYNGEE. V was trimmed by 4 bases and J by 6 bases, leaving 13 bases between them. The CDR3 length is 13 residues. In DNA, the CDR3 is TGTGCCAGCAGCCTAGGGGGTGGCGCTGAAGCTTTCTTT. It is translated as CASSLGGGAEAFF.

The CDR3 sequence: CATSTETGPTDTQYF. In nucleotides, the CDR3 is TGTGCCACCAGCACAGAAACGGGGCCCACAGATACGCAGTATTTT. The genes are TRBV15 and TRBJ2-3; either TRBD1 or TRBD2 may supply D (5 bases each). This CDR3 has 15 amino acids. The germline V gene encodes CDR1 LNHNV and CDR2 YYDKDF (reference sequence). V lost 4 bases, J lost 2 bases, and 13 bases lay in between.